The 18 T cell receptor beta chains reported below all come from one sample, sequenced in a study of PD-L1 blockade in urothelial cancer. Time point described: pretreatment peripheral blood. The data were produced by immunoSEQ multiplex PCR, yet TCRdb's version contains in-frame clones alone and is incomplete. The sample has 130,000 or so clones, less than 85% seen once. The material sequenced was PBMCs, taken around atezolizumab (anti-PD-L1) treatment. These TCRs come from a man aged 50-59 years with urothelial cancer.

This clone is a singleton in its sample. The genes are TRBV11-3 and TRBJ2-2; a weak D match, TRBD2 (5 bases). Looked up from germline, CDR1 is SGHNT and CDR2 is YENEEA. Deletions cut 3 bases from V and 5 bases from J, with 10 bases between. The CDR3 spans 14 residues. CDR3: CASSFLSETGELFF. The CDR3 region has the DNA TGTGCCAGCAGCTTCCTTAGCGAGACCGGGGAGCTGTTTTTT.

In its sample, this clone was seen once. The chain uses TRBV5-1 and TRBJ2-1, with 9 bases lining up with TRBD2. The CDR3 runs to 14 residues. CDR1 and CDR2 (germline): SGHRS, YFSETQ. The J segment lost 6 bases and the V segment lost 4 bases, leaving 5 bases of the junction unmatched. The CDR3 loop reads CASSLSSGTNEQFF. CDR3 sequence (DNA): TGCGCCAGCAGCCTGTCTAGCGGGACCAATGAGCAGTTCTTC.

The CDR3 nucleotides are TGTGCCAGTAGTATGACAGGGGTAGGCGAGCAGTACTTC. Its protein is CASSMTGVGEQYF. V gene TRBV19 combines with J gene TRBJ2-7; 8 positions agree with TRBD1. Germline values: CDR1 LNHDA, CDR2 SQIVND (reference sequence). V lost 3 bases to trimming and J lost 6 bases; unmatched junction nucleotides: 4. The CDR3 length is 13 residues.

The chain links TRBV28 to TRBJ1-5; 7 bases agree with TRBD1. V dropped 6 bases and J dropped 6; count of bases not matched to a gene: 14. This CDR3 contains 16 residues. Per the germline V gene, CDR1 is MDHEN and CDR2 is SYDVKM. The chain's CDR3 is CASSKVGRGSGQPQHF. The CDR3 region has the DNA TGTGCCAGCAGCAAAGTAGGCAGGGGGTCGGGTCAGCCCCAGCATTTT.

The gene calls are TRBV10-3 and TRBJ2-6, with D perhaps TRBD2 (6 bases). The CDR3 is 19 residues long. Germline V lookup: CDR1 ENHRY, CDR2 SYGVKD. Trimming took 1 base from V and 0 from J, leaving 16 bases between them. The CDR3 loop reads CAISEYGGGTSSGANVLTF. As DNA, the CDR3 is TGTGCCATCAGTGAGTATGGGGGAGGAACTTCCTCTGGGGCCAACGTCCTGACTTTC.

The chain uses TRBV5-1 and TRBJ1-2; 10 bases fit TRBD1. Trimming cost V 4 bases and J 4 bases; bases outside gene matches: 4. CDR3 length: 14 residues. CDR1 is SGHRS, CDR2 YFSETQ, per germline. CDR3 sequence reads: CASSQRTGGYGYTF. CDR3 DNA sequence: TGCGCCAGCAGCCAACGGACAGGGGGCTATGGCTACACCTTC.

The genes are TRBV5-4 and TRBJ1-6, with D hard to call. In germline, CDR1 is SGHNT, CDR2 YYREEE (reference sequence). With 2 bases removed from V and 8 bases from J, the gap between germline ends came to 11 bases. The CDR3 spans 14 residues. The CDR3 nucleotides are TGTGCCAGCAGCTTCCGGGATACTTATTCACCCCTCCACTTT. It encodes CASSFRDTYSPLHF.

The V call is TRBV7-8, the J call TRBJ2-1; tentatively, D is TRBD2 (7 bases). This CDR3 is built from 16 residues. Trimming pared 5 bases from V and 7 bases from J, leaving 21 bases between. Germline CDR1 SGHVS, CDR2 FQNEAQ. The CDR3 here is CASSTIGAGRGNEQFF. Written as DNA, the CDR3 is TGTGCCAGCAGCACCATAGGAGCGGGGAGGGGGAATGAGCAGTTCTTC.

This sequence joins TRBV5-1 and TRBJ1-1; weak D call: TRBD1 (6 bases). The germline CDR1 and CDR2 sequences are SGHRS and YFSETQ. CDR3 size: 14 residues. Between the trimmed V and J ends, which lost 7 bases and 1 base, there was a span of 14 bases. DNA for the CDR3: TGCGCCAGCGCAGGGGCGATTGGGAACACTGAAGCTTTCTTT. Translated, it gives CASAGAIGNTEAFF. Based on the CDR3 plus reference TRBV5-1 and TRBJ1-1, the full variable domain is KAGVTQTPRYLIKTRGQQVTLSCSPISGHRSVSWYQQTPGQGLQFLFEYFSETQRNKGNFPGRFSGRQFSNSRSEMNVSTLELGDSALYLCASAGAIGNTEAFFGQGTRLTVV.

The chain couples TRBV11-3 to TRBJ2-3, with D possibly being TRBD1 (5 bases). V dropped 4 bases and J dropped 0 bases, with 11 bases sitting between them. The CDR3 is made up of 15 amino acids. The germline gives CDR1 SGHNT, CDR2 YENEEA. The CDR3 DNA reads TGTGCCAGCAGCTCAGGACACCCTAGCACAGATACGCAGTATTTT. Translation gives CASSSGHPSTDTQYF.

This clone was observed a single time. The chain has TRBV15 and TRBJ1-6, with D perhaps TRBD1 (6 bases). This CDR3 contains 16 residues. V shed 0 bases and J shed 7 bases, with 13 bases lying between them. In germline, CDR1 is LNHNV, CDR2 YYDKDF (reference sequence). CDR3 sequence: CATSRDYLQGNSPLHF. The CDR3 DNA sequence: TGTGCCACCAGCAGAGATTATTTACAGGGAAATTCACCCCTCCACTTT.

This chain uses TRBV30 with TRBJ1-6; 7 nucleotides line up with TRBD1. The CDR3 spans 13 residues. Germline CDR1 reads GTSNPN; CDR2 reads SVGIG (reference sequence). Unmatched junction bases numbered 4, after V lost 1 base and J lost 10 bases. The CDR3 DNA reads as TGTGCCTGGAGTGACAGGGGTTGGTCACCCCTCCACTTT. Amino acids: CAWSDRGWSPLHF.

This CDR3 reads CASSSGLAGRSSYNEQFF. CDR3 bases: TGTGCCAGCAGCTCAGGACTAGCGGGCAGGAGCTCCTACAATGAGCAGTTCTTC. V usage is TRBV7-9 and J usage is TRBJ2-1, with TRBD2 identical over 11 bases. The CDR3 is made up of 18 amino acids. With 4 bases clipped from V and 0 bases from J, the junction kept 8 bases outside the gene matches. CDR1 is SEHNR, CDR2 FQNEAQ, per germline (reference sequence).

The gene calls are TRBV4-1 and TRBJ1-1; possible D gene TRBD1, 5 bases. The CDR3 covers 16 residues. Trimming pared 4 bases from V and 0 bases from J, leaving 15 bases between. Looked up from germline, CDR1 is MGHRA and CDR2 is YSYEKL. As DNA, the CDR3 is TGCGCCAGCAGCCGGGCAGGGAGGTTAGTGAACACTGAAGCTTTCTTT. Translation: CASSRAGRLVNTEAFF.

CDR3 in amino acids: CASSPRTGPYQETQYF. CDR3 nucleotides: TGTGCCAGCAGCCCCCGGACAGGACCGTACCAAGAGACCCAGTACTTC. V usage is TRBV9 and J usage is TRBJ2-5; TRBD1 matches 7 bases. The CDR3 sequence is 16 residues long. J lost 0 bases, V lost 4 bases, and 9 bases had no gene match. Germline CDR1 reads SGDLS; CDR2 reads YYNGEE.

The rearrangement uses TRBV6-1 and TRBJ1-1, with 9 positions matching TRBD1. The V and J ends lost 4 bases and 1 base, in that order; junction bases with no gene match: 4. The CDR3 totals 15 residues. CDR1 is MNHNS and CDR2 is SASEGT in the germline V gene. CDR3 loop: CASSGGDRENTEAFF. The CDR3, as DNA: TGTGCCAGCAGTGGGGGGGACAGGGAGAACACTGAAGCTTTCTTT.

The V call is TRBV18, the J call TRBJ2-7, with 9 bases identical to TRBD2. V trimming: 2 bases; J trimming: 6 bases; junction bases outside the gene matches: 5. The germline gives CDR1 KGHSH, CDR2 LQKENI. The CDR3 has 14 residues. The CDR3 sequence is CASSPGSGRGEQYF. The CDR3 coding sequence is TGTGCCAGCTCACCAGGTAGCGGGAGAGGCGAGCAGTACTTC.

The chain joins TRBV5-5 to TRBJ2-7; TRBD2 agrees at 9 bases. CDR1 is SGHKS, CDR2 YYEKEE, per germline (reference sequence). The CDR3 is 13 residues long. The V gene end was trimmed by 4 bases and the J gene end by 6 bases; junction bases not matched to a gene: 5. Here the CDR3 DNA reads TGTGCCAGCAGCACTAGCGGGCGCTTCGAGCAGTACTTC. Its translation is CASSTSGRFEQYF.